Shown below are 28 T cell receptor beta chains from a single sample sequenced in a study of cytomegalovirus exposure and HLA in healthy donors. The data were produced by immunoSEQ multiplex PCR, yet TCRdb's version contains in-frame clones alone and is incomplete. The repertoire holds around 300,000 clones, with 80% to 90% as singletons. The sequenced sample was PBMCs. Receptors were obtained from a woman younger than 30 in good health and CMV-seronegative.

This chain uses TRBV28 with TRBJ1-5, with unresolved D. The CDR3 totals 14 residues. The germline V gene encodes CDR1 MDHEN and CDR2 SYDVKM. V lost 9 bases and J lost 6, with 18 bases in between. This CDR3 reads CASRPSSQFQPQHF. The CDR3 bases are TGTGCCAGTCGACCTTCGTCACAGTTTCAGCCCCAGCATTTT.

This clone has only a few counts. The gene calls are TRBV7-3 and TRBJ2-2, with D unclear. V dropped 3 bases and J dropped 3 bases, with 8 bases sitting between them. This CDR3 has 14 residues. CDR1 SGHTA and CDR2 FQGTGA come from the germline V gene. CDR3 nucleotides: TGTGCCAGCAGCTTCACCGGAGACACCGGGGAGCTGTTTTTT. Translation gives CASSFTGDTGELFF.

This clone was recorded only once. CDR3 bases: TGTGCCATCAGTGAGACAGGGACAGCCCTATACAATGAGCAGTTCTTC. Residues: CAISETGTALYNEQFF. V and J are TRBV10-3 and TRBJ2-1; 7 nucleotides line up with TRBD1. The V gene's germline CDR1 is ENHRY and CDR2 SYGVKD. The CDR3 runs 16 residues. V was clipped by 2 bases and J by 4 bases; unmatched bases: 8.

The chain uses TRBV4-1 and TRBJ2-3, with 7 bases matching TRBD2. After removal of 3 bases from V and 4 bases from J, the junction contained 10 bases not matched to a gene. The CDR3 extends over 16 amino acids. The V gene's germline CDR1 is MGHRA and CDR2 YSYEKL. In DNA form, the CDR3 reads TGCGCCAGCAGCCAGGTGGCGGGAGAAGGGCCAGATACGCAGTATTTT. Its protein product is CASSQVAGEGPDTQYF.

The V and J genes are TRBV19 and TRBJ1-1; possible D gene TRBD1, 5 bases. The CDR3 is made up of 12 amino acids. V dropped 6 bases and J dropped 4 bases, with 9 bases sitting between them. Germline assignment: CDR1 LNHDA and CDR2 SQIVND (reference sequence). CDR3 loop: CASRQGGTEAFF. The CDR3 bases are TGTGCCAGTAGGCAGGGAGGCACTGAAGCTTTCTTT. The entire variable domain, with the rest obtained from reference TRBV19 and TRBJ1-1, is as follows: DGGITQSPKYLFRKEGQNVTLSCEQNLNHDAMYWYRQDPGQGLRLIYYSQIVNDFQKGDIAEGYSVSREKKESFPLTVTSAQKNPTAFYLCASRQGGTEAFFGQGTRLTVV.

V gene TRBV5-1 combines with J gene TRBJ2-7; D gene ambiguous. In germline, CDR1 is SGHRS, CDR2 YFSETQ. The V end lost 7 bases, the J end lost 0 bases, and 11 bases lay between the germline ends. This CDR3 has 13 amino acids. The CDR3 protein is CASQPSVSYEQYF. CDR3 bases: TGCGCCAGCCAACCGTCGGTCTCCTACGAGCAGTACTTC.

The rearrangement links TRBV18 to TRBJ1-6, with D tentatively TRBD1 (5 bases). This CDR3 is built from 15 residues. The V end lost 3 bases, the J end lost 14 bases, and 20 bases lay between the germline ends. CDR1 KGHSH and CDR2 LQKENI come from the germline V gene. The CDR3 coding sequence is TGTGCCAGCTCACCGGCTGTGGGGGGATTTTTAGCCCTCCACTTT. Translated: CASSPAVGGFLALHF.

This clone has just a few counts. This sample includes further DNA sequences coding for the same CDR3. The chain has TRBV27 and TRBJ2-7, with a tentative D call TRBD1 (6 bases). This CDR3 contains 13 residues. CDR1 is MNHEY, CDR2 SMNVEV, per germline (reference sequence). Trimming cost V 4 bases and J 4 bases, with 11 bases left between them. The DNA for the CDR3 is TGTGCCAGCAGTTCCGGACAGTATTACGAGCAGTACTTC. Translated, it gives CASSSGQYYEQYF.

The chain uses TRBV27 and TRBJ2-3; possible D gene TRBD1, 6 bases. The germline gives CDR1 MNHEY, CDR2 SMNVEV (reference sequence). The ends were cut back, 3 bases at V and 1 base at J, with 17 bases in the middle. CDR3 length equals 17 residues. As DNA, the CDR3 is TGTGCCAGCAGTTTCCTCCCAGGGGCGACTCGCACAGATACGCAGTATTTT. Translating gives CASSFLPGATRTDTQYF.

Here the CDR3 DNA reads TGCAGCGTTGAAGACCACGGGGGCACTGAAGCTTTCTTT. Translating it yields CSVEDHGGTEAFF. The chain recombines TRBV29-1 with TRBJ1-1; weak D call: TRBD1 (5 bases). CDR3 length equals 13 residues. Between the trimmed V and J ends, which lost 0 bases and 4 bases, there was a span of 9 bases. The germline gives CDR1 SQVTM, CDR2 ANQGSEA.

The chain uses TRBV28 and TRBJ1-2; TRBD1 agrees at 9 bases. Germline CDR1 reads MDHEN; CDR2 reads SYDVKM. V lost 4 bases to trimming and J lost 8 bases; unmatched junction nucleotides: 11. This CDR3 comprises 15 residues. CDR3: CASSSSGQGTVGYTF. CDR3 nucleotide sequence: TGTGCCAGCAGTTCCTCGGGACAGGGTACGGTGGGCTACACCTTC.

V gene TRBV7-2 combines with J gene TRBJ1-5; TRBD1 matches 7 bases. The CDR3 is 16 residues long. Per the germline V gene, CDR1 is SGHTA and CDR2 is FQGNSA. V dropped 3 bases and J dropped 0; count of bases not matched to a gene: 5. The CDR3: CASSLAGGISNQPQHF. The CDR3, as DNA: TGTGCCAGCAGCTTGGCAGGGGGGATTAGCAATCAGCCCCAGCATTTT.

The CDR3 DNA follows: TGTGCCAGCTCACTACTTGGACAGGGAAAAAATCAGCCCCAGCATTTT. This codes for CASSLLGQGKNQPQHF. The genes are TRBV18 and TRBJ1-5, with 8 bases fitting TRBD1. The V segment lost 4 bases and the J segment 4 bases; nucleotides outside the gene matches: 9. The germline V gene encodes CDR1 KGHSH and CDR2 LQKENI. The CDR3 has 16 residues. Complete variable domain (other parts from reference TRBV18 and TRBJ1-5): NAGVMQNPRHLVRRRGQEARLRCSPMKGHSHVYWYRQLPEEGLKFMVYLQKENIIDESGMPKERFSAEFPKEGPSILRIQQVVRGDSAAYFCASSLLGQGKNQPQHFGDGTRLSIL.

This clone was counted once. The chain recombines TRBV4-2 with TRBJ2-5, with 14 bases matching TRBD2. Germline lookup yields CDR1 LGHNA and CDR2 YNFKEQ. V was pared by 3 bases and J by 5 bases, with 2 bases of the junction left unmatched. The CDR3 contains 15 residues. This chain's CDR3 is CASSQGLAGAETQYF. The CDR3 nucleotides are TGTGCCAGCAGCCAGGGACTAGCGGGAGCGGAGACCCAGTACTTC.

The CDR3 DNA sequence: TGTGCCTGGAGTGTACAGGGAAATGAGCAGTTCTTC. Residues: CAWSVQGNEQFF. The chain combines TRBV30 with TRBJ2-1; the D gene is possibly TRBD1 (6 bases). The germline CDR1 and CDR2 sequences are GTSNPN and SVGIG (reference sequence). The CDR3 totals 12 residues. V dropped 0 bases and J dropped 7 bases, with 7 bases sitting between them.

In DNA, the CDR3 is TGTGCCAGCAGCCTGGTGACAGGTGAAGCTTTCTTT. Amino acids: CASSLVTGEAFF. The chain employs TRBV7-9 and TRBJ1-1; tentative D call: TRBD1 (6 bases). V lost 5 bases and J lost 7, with 11 bases in between. In germline, CDR1 is SEHNR, CDR2 FQNEAQ (reference sequence). This CDR3 is 12 amino acids long.

The V call is TRBV25-1, the J call TRBJ2-7, with 7 bases that match TRBD2. Germline V gives CDR1 MGHDK, CDR2 SYGVNS. There are 12 residues in the CDR3. V lost 2 bases, J lost 8 bases, and 3 bases stayed unmatched. CDR3 protein: CASSEEREQQYF. In nucleotides, the CDR3 is TGTGCCAGCAGTGAAGAGCGGGAACAGCAGTACTTC.

The chain recombines TRBV28 with TRBJ2-7, with D unclear. Germline CDR1 reads MDHEN; CDR2 reads SYDVKM. CDR3 size: 15 residues. The ends were cut back, 5 bases at V and 2 bases at J, with 16 bases in the middle. The chain's CDR3 is CASSPKQESAYEQYF. The CDR3 region has the DNA TGTGCCAGCAGTCCGAAGCAGGAATCTGCCTACGAGCAGTACTTC.

Points on this clone: The same CDR3 can be traced to other DNA sequences in this sample. This chain uses TRBV7-9 with TRBJ1-5; D not certain. Between the trimmed V and J ends, which lost 3 bases and 5 bases, there was a span of 5 bases. The CDR3 is made up of 12 amino acids. Germline loops: CDR1 SEHNR, CDR2 FQNEAQ (reference sequence). The CDR3 coding sequence is TGTGCCAGCAGCTTCCCAGATCAGCCCCAGCATTTT. As protein: CASSFPDQPQHF.

In nucleotides, the CDR3 is TGTGCCAGCAGCTTAGTGAACAGGGCAGTTCATGGCTACACCTTC. Encoded protein: CASSLVNRAVHGYTF. The chain links TRBV7-2 to TRBJ1-2; D perhaps matches TRBD1 (6 bases). Per germline, CDR1 SGHTA and CDR2 FQGNSA. The CDR3 has 15 amino acids. The V end lost 1 base, the J end lost 6 bases, and 15 bases lay between the germline ends.

This clone appeared a single time. This chain uses TRBV27 with TRBJ1-1, with TRBD1 as a possible D gene (5 bases). The ends were cut back, 7 bases at V and 2 bases at J, with 14 bases in the middle. Per germline, CDR1 MNHEY and CDR2 SMNVEV (reference sequence). The CDR3 consists of 14 residues. The CDR3 is CASKMPGTNTEAFF. The CDR3 DNA sequence: TGTGCCAGCAAAATGCCGGGGACTAACACTGAAGCTTTCTTT.

This clone was detected only once. The chain carries TRBV2 and TRBJ1-5; the D gene is possibly TRBD1 (6 bases). Germline V gene sequence: CDR1 SNHLY, CDR2 FYNNEI. This CDR3 spans 16 amino acids. V lost 3 bases to trimming and J lost 2 bases, with 14 bases between them. For the CDR3, the DNA is TGTGCCAGCAGTGACCAAGGGGGTAGGGGCAATCAGCCCCAGCATTTT. Amino acid sequence: CASSDQGGRGNQPQHF.

This chain uses TRBV4-3 with TRBJ1-4, with TRBD1 matching over 8 bases. The CDR3 runs 15 residues. V shed 1 base, J shed 8 bases, and the junction held 6 bases outside the gene matches. CDR1 is LGHNA, CDR2 YSLEER, per germline. CDR3 loop: CASSQGTGSKEKLFF. The CDR3, as DNA: TGCGCCAGCAGCCAAGGGACAGGGTCAAAGGAAAAACTGTTTTTT.

The rearrangement links TRBV5-1 to TRBJ2-7; TRBD1 aligns across 7 bases. This CDR3 has 16 residues. Germline V CDR1 and CDR2: SGHRS, YFSETQ. Trimming took 4 bases from V and 2 from J; bases not matched to a gene: 12. The CDR3 coding sequence is TGCGCCAGCAGCAGGAACAGGGGAAGGTTCACCTACGAGCAGTACTTC. Translation gives CASSRNRGRFTYEQYF.

The V and J genes are TRBV2 and TRBJ2-1, with TRBD2 matching over 7 bases. CDR1 and CDR2 from the germline V gene are SNHLY and FYNNEI. V lost 6 bases, J lost 11 bases, and 10 bases stayed unmatched. This CDR3 region has 13 residues. CDR3 in amino acids: CASRDPLAGQQFF. The DNA of the CDR3 is TGTGCCAGCAGGGATCCCTTAGCGGGCCAGCAGTTCTTC.

Only one count was recorded for this clone. The rearrangement uses TRBV9 and TRBJ2-1; tentative D call: TRBD2 (6 bases). The length of the CDR3 is 15 residues. The V end was cut by 3 bases, the J end by 4 bases, with 14 bases between. Germline V lookup: CDR1 SGDLS, CDR2 YYNGEE. CDR3 amino acids: CASSGKEGPYNEQFF. The CDR3 coding sequence is TGTGCCAGCAGCGGAAAGGAGGGCCCTTACAATGAGCAGTTCTTC.

This sequence joins TRBV20-1 and TRBJ2-7; D remains unclear. The CDR3 consists of 11 residues. CDR1 is DFQATT, CDR2 SNEGSKA, per germline (reference sequence). V was pared by 4 bases and J by 0 bases, with 4 bases between. The CDR3, as DNA: TGCAGTGCTAAACTCTCCTACGAGCAGTACTTC. It yields the protein CSAKLSYEQYF.

V usage is TRBV6-5 and J usage is TRBJ1-1; tentative D call: TRBD1 (6 bases). The CDR3 loop spans 14 amino acids. V was cut by 6 bases and J by 0 bases, with 11 bases left in between. Germline V CDR1 and CDR2: MNHEY, SVGAGI. CDR3 nucleotides: TGTGCCAGCAGCATGGACAGCATGAACACTGAAGCTTTCTTT. It encodes CASSMDSMNTEAFF.